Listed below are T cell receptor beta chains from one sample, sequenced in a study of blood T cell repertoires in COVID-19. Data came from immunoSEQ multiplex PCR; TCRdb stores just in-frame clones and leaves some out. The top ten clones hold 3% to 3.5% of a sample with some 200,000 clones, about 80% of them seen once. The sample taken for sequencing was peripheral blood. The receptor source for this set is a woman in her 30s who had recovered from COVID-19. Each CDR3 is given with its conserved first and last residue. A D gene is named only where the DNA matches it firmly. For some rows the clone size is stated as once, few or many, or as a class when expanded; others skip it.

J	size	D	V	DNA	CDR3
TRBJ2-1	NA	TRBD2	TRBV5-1	TGCGCCAGCAGCTTAGGACTAGCCAATGAGCAGTTCTTC	CASSLGLANEQFF
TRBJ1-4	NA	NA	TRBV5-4	TGTGCCAGCAGCCCCGGACAGTCAACTAATGAAAAACTGTTTTTT	CASSPGQSTNEKLFF
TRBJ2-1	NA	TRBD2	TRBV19	TGTGCCAGTAGTATAGTATGGAGCGGGAGGTTTTACTACAATGAGCAGTTCTTC	CASSIVWSGRFYYNEQFF
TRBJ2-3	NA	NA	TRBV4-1	TGCGCCAGCAGCCTAGCGGTTAGCACAGATACGCAGTATTTT	CASSLAVSTDTQYF
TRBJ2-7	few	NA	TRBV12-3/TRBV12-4	TGTGCCAGCAGTTTGAGGGTAACCTACGAGCAGTACTTC	CASSLRVTYEQYF
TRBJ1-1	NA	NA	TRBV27	TGTGCCAGCGCCTACAGACCGAACACTGAAGCTTTCTTT	CASAYRPNTEAFF
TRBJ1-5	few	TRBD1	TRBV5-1	TGCGCCAGCAGCTTGGACTCGACAGGGGGTCAGCCCCAGCATTTT	CASSLDSTGGQPQHF
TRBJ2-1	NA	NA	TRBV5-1	TGCGCCAGCAGCCCACACTGGAGGGATGAGCAGTTCTTC	CASSPHWRDEQFF
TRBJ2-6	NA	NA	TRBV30	TGTGCCTGGGGACTTCTTGGGGCCAACGTCCTGACTTTC	CAWGLLGANVLTF
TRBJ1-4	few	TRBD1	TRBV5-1	TGCGCCAGCAGCCTTGGGGACAGGACCTCAACTAATGAAAAACTGTTTTTT	CASSLGDRTSTNEKLFF
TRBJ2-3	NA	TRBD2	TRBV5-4	TGTGCCAGCAGCTTGCGGGGGACTAGCGGGGGCACAGATACGCAGTATTTT	CASSLRGTSGGTDTQYF
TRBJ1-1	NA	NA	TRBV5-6	TGTGCCAGCAGCCGGGGGGCGAACACTGAAGCTTTCTTT	CASSRGANTEAFF
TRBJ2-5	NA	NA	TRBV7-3	TGTGCCAGCAGCTTAATGAGGGCTAGCGAACAAGAGACCCAGTACTTC	CASSLMRASEQETQYF
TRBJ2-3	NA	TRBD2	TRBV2	TGTGCCAGCAGCCGGACTAGCGGTTACACAGATACGCAGTATTTT	CASSRTSGYTDTQYF
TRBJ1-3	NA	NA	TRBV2	TGTGCCAGCAACCGCCCAGCTCGAGGATCGGGAAACACCATATATTTT	CASNRPARGSGNTIYF
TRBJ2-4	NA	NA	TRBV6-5	TGTGCCAGCAGTTGGGGGCTAGCAGGGGACATTCAGTACTTC	CASSWGLAGDIQYF
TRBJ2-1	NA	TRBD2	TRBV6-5	TGTGCCAGCAGTTATAGCGGGAGGTCCAACAATGAGCAGTTCTTC	CASSYSGRSNNEQFF
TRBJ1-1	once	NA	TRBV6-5	TGTGCCAGCAGTTTAGGAGGGCGGACTGAAGCTTTCTTT	CASSLGGRTEAFF
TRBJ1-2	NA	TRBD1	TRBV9	TGTGCCAGCAGCCGGGGACAGGGACAATATGGCTACACCTTC	CASSRGQGQYGYTF
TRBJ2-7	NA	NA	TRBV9	TGTGCCAGCAGCGTAGGAGCCTTCCCCGACGAGCAGTACTTC	CASSVGAFPDEQYF
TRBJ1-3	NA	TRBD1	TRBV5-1	TGCGCCAGCAGCTTGACAGGGGCGCCTGGAAACACCATATATTTT	CASSLTGAPGNTIYF
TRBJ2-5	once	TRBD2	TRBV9	TGTGCCAGCAGCGTAGAGTGGGGACTAGCAGGTCGAGAGACCCAGTACTTC	CASSVEWGLAGRETQYF
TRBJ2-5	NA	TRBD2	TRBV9	TGTGCCAGCAGCGTAGGGGCGGGAGTGGCAGAGACCCAGTACTTC	CASSVGAGVAETQYF
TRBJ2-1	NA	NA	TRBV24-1	TGTGCCACCAGTGATTTTAAGACAAAGAAGGACAAGGGTGAGCAGTTCTTC	CATSDFKTKKDKGEQFF
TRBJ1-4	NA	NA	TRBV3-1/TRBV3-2	TGTGCCAGCAGCCCTGAGGAAAAACTGTTTTTT	CASSPEEKLFF
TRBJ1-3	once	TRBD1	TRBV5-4	TGTGCCAGCAGCTTGGTCCCTACTGGACAGGTTGGAAACACCATATATTTT	CASSLVPTGQVGNTIYF
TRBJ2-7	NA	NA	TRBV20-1	TGCAGTGCTAGTCCATACGAGCAGTACTTC	CSASPYEQYF
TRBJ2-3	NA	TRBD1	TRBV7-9	TGTGCCAGCAGCTTAAGACAGGGGACGGATACGCAGTATTTT	CASSLRQGTDTQYF
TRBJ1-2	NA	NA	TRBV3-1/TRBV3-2	TGTGCCAGCAGCCCCAACGCGGGGACTAATCGGGGCTACACCTTC	CASSPNAGTNRGYTF
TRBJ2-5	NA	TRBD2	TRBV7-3	TGTGCCAGCAGCCCACTAGCGGGGACGAAAGAGACCCAGTACTTC	CASSPLAGTKETQYF
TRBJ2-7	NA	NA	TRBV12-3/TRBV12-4	TGTGCCAGCACTAGTCTCGGGCAGTACTTC	CASTSLGQYF
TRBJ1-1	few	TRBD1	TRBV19	TGTGCCAGTAGTCCCAAAGGTCGACAGGGGAACACTGAAGCTTTCTTT	CASSPKGRQGNTEAFF
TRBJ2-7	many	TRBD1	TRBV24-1	TGTGCCACCAGTGCCGGGACAGTCCGACCCTACGAGCAGTACTTC	CATSAGTVRPYEQYF
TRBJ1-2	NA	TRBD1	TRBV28	TGTGTAACCCTTCCAGGACAGGGGCATGGCTACACCTTC	CVTLPGQGHGYTF
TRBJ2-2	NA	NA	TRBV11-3	TGTGCCAGCAGCCGTAGCCAGAACACCGGGGAGCTGTTTTTT	CASSRSQNTGELFF
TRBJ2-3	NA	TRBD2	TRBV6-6	TGTGCCAGCAGTTACCCAGCGGGAGGATATACGCAGTATTTT	CASSYPAGGYTQYF
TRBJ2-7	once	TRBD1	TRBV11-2	TGTGCCAGCAGCTCATACCGGGACAGGGACCGGGAGCAGTACTTC	CASSSYRDRDREQYF
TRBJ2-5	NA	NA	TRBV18	TGTGCCAGCTCACCTGGCGGGACAGCAGAGACCCAGTACTTC	CASSPGGTAETQYF
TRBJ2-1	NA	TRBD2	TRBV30	TGTGCCCTAGCGGGAGGCCGGGAGCAGTTCTTC	CALAGGREQFF
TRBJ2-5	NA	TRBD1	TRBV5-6	TGTGCCAGCAGCTTGGTGGCAGGGGGCAGAGAGACCCAGTACTTC	CASSLVAGGRETQYF
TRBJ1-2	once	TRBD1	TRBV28	TGTGCCAGCAGGTTGCAGGGGGGTAATAGCTACACCTTC	CASRLQGGNSYTF
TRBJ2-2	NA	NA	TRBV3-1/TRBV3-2	TGTGCCAGCAGCCAAGAGTCTGCAGGGGTCGGCGGGGAGCTGTTTTTT	CASSQESAGVGGELFF
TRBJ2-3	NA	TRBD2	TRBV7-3	TGTGCCAGCGGGGGGGAAACAGATACGCAGTATTTT	CASGGETDTQYF
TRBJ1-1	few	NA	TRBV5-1	TGCGCCAGCGCCACTAGACAAGGCACTGAAGCTTTCTTT	CASATRQGTEAFF
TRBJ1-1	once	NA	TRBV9	TGTGCCAGCAGCGACACCTCAAGAGAAGCTTTCTTT	CASSDTSREAFF
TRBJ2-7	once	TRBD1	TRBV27	TGTGCCAGCAGTGACGGGACAGGGGCCGTAGACGAGCAGTACTTC	CASSDGTGAVDEQYF
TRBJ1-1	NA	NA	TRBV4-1	TGCGCCAGCAGCCACCCCGGACAGTTGAACACTGAAGCTTTCTTT	CASSHPGQLNTEAFF
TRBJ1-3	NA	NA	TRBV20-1	TGCAGTGCTAGTAACAGATTCTCTGGAAACACCATATATTTT	CSASNRFSGNTIYF
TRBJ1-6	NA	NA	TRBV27	TGTGCCAGCAGTTTCGGGACACCCAATTCACCCCTCCACTTT	CASSFGTPNSPLHF
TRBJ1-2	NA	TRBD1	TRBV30	TGTGCCTGGAGTGACGGACAGGGTTGGTGGTACTATGGCTACACCTTC	CAWSDGQGWWYYGYTF
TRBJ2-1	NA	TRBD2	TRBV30	TGTGCCTGGAGTCCGGGACTAGCAGTTAATGAGCAGTTCTTC	CAWSPGLAVNEQFF
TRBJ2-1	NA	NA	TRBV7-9	TGTGCCAGCAGCCTAGGCCCTGGACTCTCCTACAATGAGCAGTTCTTC	CASSLGPGLSYNEQFF
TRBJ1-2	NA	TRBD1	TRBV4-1	TGCGCCAGCAGCCAGGACAGGGGGATAGGCTATGGCTACACCTTC	CASSQDRGIGYGYTF
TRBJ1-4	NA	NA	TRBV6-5	TGTGCCAGCAGGGTCGGACAGTTTAATGAAAAACTGTTTTTT	CASRVGQFNEKLFF
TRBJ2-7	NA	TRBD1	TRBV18	TGTGCCAGCTCACCAAGTGGTCAGGGGGCCTACGAGCAGTACTTC	CASSPSGQGAYEQYF
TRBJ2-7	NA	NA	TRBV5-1	TGCGCCAGCAGCTTGGCCCCTTGGGGAGACGAGCAGTACTTC	CASSLAPWGDEQYF
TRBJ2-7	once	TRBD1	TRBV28	TGTGCCAGCGTAAACAGGGGAACCTACGAGCAGTACTTC	CASVNRGTYEQYF
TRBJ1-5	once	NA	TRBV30	TGTGCCTGGAGTGTAATCGGCAGACATAGCAATCAGCCCCAGCATTTT	CAWSVIGRHSNQPQHF
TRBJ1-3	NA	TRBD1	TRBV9	TGTGCCAGCAGCTCAGGGGGGGGAAACACCATATATTTT	CASSSGGGNTIYF
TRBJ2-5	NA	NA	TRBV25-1	TGTGCCAGCAGTCAGATGAGGGCCCAGTACTTC	CASSQMRAQYF